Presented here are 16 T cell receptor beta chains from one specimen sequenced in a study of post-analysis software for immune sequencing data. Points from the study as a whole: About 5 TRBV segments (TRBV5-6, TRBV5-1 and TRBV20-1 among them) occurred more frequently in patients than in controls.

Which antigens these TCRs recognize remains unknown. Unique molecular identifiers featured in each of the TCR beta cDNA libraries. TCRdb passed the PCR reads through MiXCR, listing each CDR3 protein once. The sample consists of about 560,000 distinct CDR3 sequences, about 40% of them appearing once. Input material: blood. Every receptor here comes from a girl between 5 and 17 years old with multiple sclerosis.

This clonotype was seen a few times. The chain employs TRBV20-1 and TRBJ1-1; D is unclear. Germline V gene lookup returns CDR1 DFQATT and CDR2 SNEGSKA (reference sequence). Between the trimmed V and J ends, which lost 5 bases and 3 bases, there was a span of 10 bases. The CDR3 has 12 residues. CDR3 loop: CSAVKEDTEAFF. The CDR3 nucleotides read TGCAGTGCTGTGAAAGAGGACACTGAAGCTTTCTTT.

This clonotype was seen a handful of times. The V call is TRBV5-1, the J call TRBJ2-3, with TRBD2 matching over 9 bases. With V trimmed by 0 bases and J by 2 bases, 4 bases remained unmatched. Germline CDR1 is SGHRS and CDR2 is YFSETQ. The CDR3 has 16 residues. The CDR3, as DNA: TGCGCCAGCAGCTTGGCCCCTAGCGGGGCCACAGATACGCAGTATTTT. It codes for CASSLAPSGATDTQYF.

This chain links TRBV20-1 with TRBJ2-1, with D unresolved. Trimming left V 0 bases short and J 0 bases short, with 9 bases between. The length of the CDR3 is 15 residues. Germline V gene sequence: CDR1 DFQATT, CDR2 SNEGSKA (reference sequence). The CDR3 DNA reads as TGCAGTGCTAGAGACTTTCAAGACTCCTACAATGAGCAGTTCTTC. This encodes CSARDFQDSYNEQFF.

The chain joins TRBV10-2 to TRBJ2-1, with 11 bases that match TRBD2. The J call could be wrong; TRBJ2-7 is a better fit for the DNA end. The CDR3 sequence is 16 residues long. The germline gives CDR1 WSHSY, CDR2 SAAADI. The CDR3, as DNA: TGCGCCAGCACCCCTGGAACCGGGACTAGCGGTTACGAGCAGTACTTC. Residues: CASTPGTGTSGYEQYF.

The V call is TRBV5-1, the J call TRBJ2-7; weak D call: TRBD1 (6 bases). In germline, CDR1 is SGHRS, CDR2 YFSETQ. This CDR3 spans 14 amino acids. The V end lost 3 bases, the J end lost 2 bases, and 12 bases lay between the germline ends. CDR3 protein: CASSYPDSTYEQYF. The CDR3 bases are TGCGCCAGCAGCTACCCGGACAGCACCTACGAGCAGTACTTC.

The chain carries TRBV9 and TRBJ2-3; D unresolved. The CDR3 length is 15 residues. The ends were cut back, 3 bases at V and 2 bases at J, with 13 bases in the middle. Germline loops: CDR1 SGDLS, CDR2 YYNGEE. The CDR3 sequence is CASSDRPVPTDTQYF. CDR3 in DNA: TGTGCCAGCAGCGACCGACCAGTACCCACAGATACGCAGTATTTT.

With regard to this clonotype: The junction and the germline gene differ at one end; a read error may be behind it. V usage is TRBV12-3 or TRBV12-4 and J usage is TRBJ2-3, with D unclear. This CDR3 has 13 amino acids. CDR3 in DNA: TGTGCCAGCCGCCCCCCCCGACCAGATGCGCAGTATTTT. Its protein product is CASRPPRPDAQYF.

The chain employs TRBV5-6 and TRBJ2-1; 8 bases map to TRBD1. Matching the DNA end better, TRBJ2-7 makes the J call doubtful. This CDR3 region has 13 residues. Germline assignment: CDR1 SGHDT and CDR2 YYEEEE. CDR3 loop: CASRGRGLYEQYF. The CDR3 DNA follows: TGTGCCAGCAGGGGCAGGGGGCTCTACGAGCAGTACTTC.

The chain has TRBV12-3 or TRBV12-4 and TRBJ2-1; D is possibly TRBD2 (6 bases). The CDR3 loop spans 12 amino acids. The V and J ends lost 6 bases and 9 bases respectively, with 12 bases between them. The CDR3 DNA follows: TGTGCCAGCAGCCCCGGGAGTGGTGAGCAGTTCTTC. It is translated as CASSPGSGEQFF.

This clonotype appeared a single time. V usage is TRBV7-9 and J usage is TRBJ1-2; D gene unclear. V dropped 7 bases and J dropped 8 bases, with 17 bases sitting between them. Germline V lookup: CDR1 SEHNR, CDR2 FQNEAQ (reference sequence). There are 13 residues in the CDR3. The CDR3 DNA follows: TGTGCCAGCACCGAAAGTGGGGAATGGGGCTACACCTTC. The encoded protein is CASTESGEWGYTF.

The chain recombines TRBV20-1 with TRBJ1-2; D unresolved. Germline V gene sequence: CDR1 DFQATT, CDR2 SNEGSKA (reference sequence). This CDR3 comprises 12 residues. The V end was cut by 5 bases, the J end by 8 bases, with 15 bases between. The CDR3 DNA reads TGCAGTGCTTCATCAGGACTGCGAGGCTACACCTTC. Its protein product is CSASSGLRGYTF.

This chain's CDR3 is CASSDLSGGAGNEQFF. In DNA, the CDR3 is TGTGCCAGCAGTGATCTGAGCGGGGGGGCCGGAAATGAGCAGTTCTTC. This chain uses TRBV6-1 with TRBJ2-1; the match to TRBD2 covers 10 bases. The length of the CDR3 is 16 residues. V lost 3 bases to trimming and J lost 7 bases; unmatched junction nucleotides: 9. Germline lookup yields CDR1 MNHNS and CDR2 SASEGT.

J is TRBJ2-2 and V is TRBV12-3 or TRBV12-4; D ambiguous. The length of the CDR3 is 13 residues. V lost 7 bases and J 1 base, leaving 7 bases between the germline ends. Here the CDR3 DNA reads TGTGCCAGCAACAGTTGGAACACCGGGGAGCTGTTTTTT. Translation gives CASNSWNTGELFF.

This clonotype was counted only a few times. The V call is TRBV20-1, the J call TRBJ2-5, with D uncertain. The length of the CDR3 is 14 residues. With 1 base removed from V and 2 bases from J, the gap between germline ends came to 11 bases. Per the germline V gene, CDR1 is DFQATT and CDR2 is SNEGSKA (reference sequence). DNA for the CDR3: TGCAGTGCTAGAGTGCCACTCCAACAAGAGACCCAGTACTTC. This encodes CSARVPLQQETQYF.

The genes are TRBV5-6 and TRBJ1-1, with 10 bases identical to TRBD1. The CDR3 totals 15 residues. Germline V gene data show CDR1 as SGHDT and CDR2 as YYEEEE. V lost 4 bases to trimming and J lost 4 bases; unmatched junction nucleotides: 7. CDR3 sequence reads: CASSSSGQGFTEAFF. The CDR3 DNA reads TGTGCCAGCAGCAGTTCGGGACAGGGGTTCACTGAAGCTTTCTTT.

CDR3 sequence: CASTLEKRSSSYNEQFF. The CDR3 nucleotides are TGTGCCAGCACCCTGGAAAAGCGGTCCAGCTCCTACAATGAGCAGTTCTTC. The chain employs TRBV12-3 or TRBV12-4 and TRBJ2-1; D perhaps matches TRBD2 (5 bases). The CDR3 runs 17 residues. Trimming cost V 7 bases and J 0 bases, with 19 bases left between them.